These 23 T cell receptor beta chains were sequenced from one sample in a study of T cell responses to AZD1222 COVID-19 vaccine (dated by TCRdb to the early 2020s). The sample's time point label, decoded: about 28 days (+/-7) after the second vaccine dose. The library was produced with the immunoSEQ multiplex PCR assay. This is the immuneACCESS table as TCRdb keeps it, with only in-frame sequences that have V and J called. A part of the clones is gone; compared with another copy, unresolved V genes explain less than half, and the rest is unexplained. The table for this sample lists roughly 150,000 clones; roughly 93% of them were counted only once. The ten top clones hold around 2.1% of the sample. Sequencing used peripheral blood, obtained 28 days after the second AZD1222 dose. These receptors came from an adult who received the AZD1222 COVID-19 vaccine.

With respect to this clone: The junction departs from the called germline gene at one end, perhaps through a read error. Other DNA sequences of this sample code for an identical CDR3. The chain is built from TRBV12-3 or TRBV12-4 and TRBJ2-7; unclear D gene. The length of the CDR3 is 12 residues. The CDR3 region has the DNA TGTGCCAGCAGCGCCGTTACCTACGAACAGTACTTC. It codes for CASSAVTYEQYF.

J is TRBJ2-5 and V is TRBV2; no reliable D call. Germline CDR1 SNHLY, CDR2 FYNNEI. With 2 bases removed from V and 2 bases from J, the gap between germline ends came to 9 bases. The length of the CDR3 is 14 residues. The CDR3 here is CASSERFRQETQYF. DNA of the CDR3: TGTGCCAGCAGTGAAAGGTTCAGGCAAGAGACCCAGTACTTC.

The rearrangement links TRBV2 to TRBJ2-7, with D possibly being TRBD2 (7 bases). This CDR3 comprises 14 residues. Germline CDR1 is SNHLY and CDR2 is FYNNEI. Trimming stripped 4 bases from V and 2 bases from J, with 12 bases between. This CDR3 reads CASSGLGGAYEQYF. CDR3 in DNA: TGTGCCAGCAGTGGACTAGGGGGGGCCTACGAGCAGTACTTC. Based on the CDR3 plus reference TRBV2 and TRBJ2-7, the full variable domain is EPEVTQTPSHQVTQMGQEVILRCVPISNHLYFYWYRQILGQKVEFLVSFYNNEISEKSEIFDDQFSVERPDGSNFTLKIRSTKLEDSAMYFCASSGLGGAYEQYFGPGTRLTVT.

The V gene is TRBV19, the J gene TRBJ1-6, with 8 bases aligning to TRBD1. Trimming at V came to 3 bases and at J to 7 bases, leaving 11 bases not matched to a gene. The CDR3 has 17 amino acids. Germline CDR1 reads LNHDA; CDR2 reads SQIVND (reference sequence). This chain's CDR3 is CASSIRTNRGANSPLHF. In DNA form, the CDR3 reads TGTGCCAGTAGTATTCGGACAAACAGGGGGGCGAATTCACCCCTCCACTTT.

The J gene is TRBJ1-3, the V gene TRBV24-1; 7 bases are shared with TRBD1. The CDR3 totals 13 residues. The ends lost 10 bases at V and 3 bases at J; junction bases unmatched: 5. In germline, CDR1 is KGHDR, CDR2 SFDVKD. The CDR3 reads CATRGLSGNTIYF. The CDR3 DNA reads as TGTGCCACAAGGGGGCTCAGTGGAAACACCATATATTTT.

This clone was counted a few times. The genes are TRBV10-1 and TRBJ2-1; TRBD2 might be the D (6 bases). The germline V and J ends were trimmed by 2 bases and 13 bases, with 15 bases remaining between them. The germline CDR1 and CDR2 sequences are WNHNN and SYGVQD (reference sequence). The CDR3 consists of 13 residues. DNA for the CDR3: TGCGCCAGCAGTGAGCCTAACTCGGGACTCCAGTTCTTC. This encodes CASSEPNSGLQFF.

The V gene is TRBV4-2, the J gene TRBJ1-2; perhaps TRBD1 as D (5 bases). This CDR3 has 14 amino acids. The V gene lost 0 bases and the J gene lost 7 bases, with 12 bases spanning the gap. Germline V gene sequence: CDR1 LGHNA, CDR2 YNFKEQ. The CDR3, as DNA: TGTGCCAGCAGCCAAGAGGCGGGGACGGGTGGCTACACCTTC. This encodes CASSQEAGTGGYTF.

This chain connects TRBV7-9 to TRBJ2-7, with D tentatively TRBD1 or TRBD2 (5 bases each). V was pared by 5 bases and J by 0 bases, with 11 bases between. Germline V gene lookup returns CDR1 SEHNR and CDR2 FQNEAQ (reference sequence). The CDR3 length is 14 residues. CDR3 bases: TGTGCCAGCAGCCGGGACGGTAGCTCCTACGAGCAGTACTTC. Residues: CASSRDGSSYEQYF.

Concerning this clone itself: The junction does not match germline at one end; this may be a read error. For the CDR3, the DNA is TGTGCCAGCAGTTACGGGGGAATCTATAGCTACACCTTC. It yields the protein CASSYGGIYSYTF. The rearrangement joins TRBV6-5 to TRBJ1-2; possible D gene TRBD1, 5 bases. Germline V lookup: CDR1 MNHEY, CDR2 SVGAGI. CDR3 size: 13 residues.

The chain employs TRBV5-1 and TRBJ2-7, with D tentatively TRBD1 (5 bases). This CDR3 comprises 12 residues. V lost 2 bases and J 5 bases, leaving 8 bases between the germline ends. Germline V gene lookup returns CDR1 SGHRS and CDR2 YFSETQ. The CDR3, as DNA: TGCGCCAGCAGCTTCCCGGACAACGAGCAGTACTTC. Encoded protein: CASSFPDNEQYF.

This clone appeared once. CDR3 DNA: TGTGCCAGTAGTATACCCCCCACCGGGCCCTATGGCTACACCTTC. Translation gives CASSIPPTGPYGYTF. The gene calls are TRBV19 and TRBJ1-2; D gene uncertain. Trimming removed 2 bases at V and 4 bases at J, with 14 bases between. This CDR3 is built from 15 residues. Per the germline V gene, CDR1 is LNHDA and CDR2 is SQIVND (reference sequence).

CDR3 sequence reads: CASSYEGAYNSPLHF. For the CDR3, the DNA is TGTGCCAGCAGTTACGAAGGAGCCTATAATTCACCCCTCCACTTT. This rearrangement joins TRBV6-5 to TRBJ1-6; unclear D gene. V was trimmed by 2 bases and J by 2 bases, leaving 7 bases between them. Germline V gene lookup returns CDR1 MNHEY and CDR2 SVGAGI. CDR3 length equals 15 residues.

The rearrangement links TRBV5-1 to TRBJ2-3, with TRBD2 matching over 10 bases. Germline V CDR1 and CDR2: SGHRS, YFSETQ. With 0 bases clipped from V and 3 bases from J, the junction kept 7 bases outside the gene matches. This CDR3 spans 17 amino acids. CDR3 nucleotide sequence: TGCGCCAGCAGCTTGGTTGCTAGCGGGAGCGGTACAGATACGCAGTATTTT. Translated: CASSLVASGSGTDTQYF.

V and J are TRBV5-6 and TRBJ2-5; TRBD1 aligns across 10 bases. Unmatched junction bases numbered 6, after V lost 4 bases and J lost 6 bases. CDR3 length equals 14 residues. CDR1 SGHDT and CDR2 YYEEEE come from the germline V gene. The chain's CDR3 is CASSPTGGAKTQYF. The CDR3 DNA follows: TGTGCCAGCAGCCCGACAGGGGGCGCGAAGACCCAGTACTTC.

The count of this clone is one. This sequence joins TRBV12-3 or TRBV12-4 and TRBJ1-3; perhaps TRBD1 as D (5 bases). V lost 8 bases to trimming and J lost 8 bases, with 16 bases between them. The CDR3 is made up of 13 amino acids. CDR3 sequence (DNA): TGTGCCAGCCATGAACAGGTCGGGGACACCATATATTTT. Its translation: CASHEQVGDTIYF.

The J gene is TRBJ1-6, the V gene TRBV11-2; D possibly corresponds to TRBD1 (5 bases). V was shortened by 5 bases and J by 5 bases, with 10 bases between the two germline ends. The germline gives CDR1 SGHAT, CDR2 FQNNGV. CDR3 length: 14 amino acids. The CDR3 loop reads CASSPSTDNSPLHF. The CDR3 DNA is TGTGCCAGCAGCCCATCGACAGATAATTCACCCCTCCACTTT.

The J gene is TRBJ2-7, the V gene TRBV29-1, with 9 nucleotides matching TRBD1. The CDR3 has 12 residues. The germline CDR1 and CDR2 sequences are SQVTM and ANQGSEA. The V gene end was trimmed by 6 bases and the J gene end by 4 bases; junction bases not matched to a gene: 4. The CDR3 bases are TGCAGCGTCATCGGACAGGGGTACGAGCAGTACTTC. Amino acids: CSVIGQGYEQYF.

The CDR3 loop is CASSFSGDNYGYTF. CDR3 sequence (DNA): TGTGCCAGCAGCTTCTCGGGTGACAACTATGGCTACACCTTC. The rearrangement uses TRBV5-5 and TRBJ1-2; D uncertain. V was cut by 2 bases and J by 2 bases, with 10 bases left in between. The CDR3 totals 14 residues. CDR1 is SGHKS and CDR2 is YYEKEE in the germline V gene (reference sequence).

The chain recombines TRBV7-2 with TRBJ2-2; 7 bases are shared with TRBD2. J was trimmed by 5 bases and V by 5 bases; bases with no gene match: 17. The CDR3 has 18 residues. The germline CDR1 and CDR2 sequences are SGHTA and FQGNSA. CDR3 amino acids: CASSPGRERPGGTGELFF. The CDR3, as DNA: TGTGCCAGCAGCCCAGGGAGGGAGCGTCCCGGGGGAACCGGGGAGCTGTTTTTT.

The rearrangement links TRBV6-1 to TRBJ1-2; 8 bases are shared with TRBD1. V was pared by 2 bases and J by 1 base, with 6 bases of the junction left unmatched. CDR1 and CDR2 (germline): MNHNS, SASEGT. CDR3 size: 16 residues. The CDR3 sequence: CASSETGTGFNYGYTF. The CDR3 region has the DNA TGTGCCAGCAGTGAAACCGGGACAGGATTTAACTATGGCTACACCTTC.

The chain has TRBV6-5 and TRBJ1-4; perhaps TRBD1 as D (5 bases). V was shortened by 6 bases and J by 0 bases, with 11 bases between the two germline ends. Germline CDR1 reads MNHEY; CDR2 reads SVGAGI. The CDR3 contains 15 residues. The CDR3 DNA reads TGTGCCAGCAGCTCCTTAGGGGCAACTAATGAAAAACTGTTTTTT. Translated: CASSSLGATNEKLFF.

The chain couples TRBV19 to TRBJ2-2; D call uncertain. Per germline, CDR1 LNHDA and CDR2 SQIVND (reference sequence). The CDR3 is made up of 14 amino acids. The V and J ends lost 3 bases and 1 base respectively, with 6 bases between them. The CDR3 bases are TGTGCCAGTAGTATCGGCGAGAACACCGGGGAGCTGTTTTTT. It codes for CASSIGENTGELFF. The full variable domain, completed using reference TRBV19 and TRBJ2-2, is DGGITQSPKYLFRKEGQNVTLSCEQNLNHDAMYWYRQDPGQGLRLIYYSQIVNDFQKGDIAEGYSVSREKKESFPLTVTSAQKNPTAFYLCASSIGENTGELFFGEGSRLTVL.

The genes are TRBV5-1 and TRBJ2-2; D is tentatively TRBD1 or TRBD2 (5 bases each). The CDR3 length is 14 residues. V was shortened by 5 bases and J by 7 bases, with 15 bases between the two germline ends. Germline V gene data show CDR1 as SGHRS and CDR2 as YFSETQ. Here the CDR3 DNA reads TGCGCCAGCAGTGTAAGAGGGACGGGCGGGGAGCTGTTTTTT. It is translated as CASSVRGTGGELFF. Full variable domain (rest looked up from reference TRBV5-1 and TRBJ2-2): KAGVTQTPRYLIKTRGQQVTLSCSPISGHRSVSWYQQTPGQGLQFLFEYFSETQRNKGNFPGRFSGRQFSNSRSEMNVSTLELGDSALYLCASSVRGTGGELFFGEGSRLTVL.